This passage covers 18 T cell receptor beta chains from one sample sequenced in a study of OX40 agonist ivuxolimab in advanced cancers. The protocol was immunoSEQ multiplex PCR, while the TCRdb copy is restricted to in-frame clones and leaves out a portion. Found here are 48,000 or so clones, 90% to 95% of them singletons; the top ten hold roughly 12%. Sequencing was performed on CD4+ or CD8+ T cells sorted from blood, taken in a trial of the OX40 agonist ivuxolimab. All receptors derive from an adult with an advanced solid tumor such as melanoma, head and neck, liver or kidney cancer.

The V and J genes are TRBV14 and TRBJ2-7; perhaps D is TRBD1 or TRBD2 (5 bases each). Germline CDR1 SGHDN, CDR2 FVKESK. V lost 0 bases to trimming and J lost 4 bases, with 22 bases between them. The CDR3 covers 18 residues. The CDR3 reads CASSQEVARGRVVYEQYF. CDR3 nucleotide sequence: TGTGCCAGCAGCCAAGAAGTGGCTCGGGGACGTGTTGTATACGAGCAGTACTTC.

The chain carries TRBV7-9 and TRBJ2-5; 7 bases are a match to TRBD1. The CDR3 contains 14 residues. Losses at the gene ends were 7 bases for V and 7 bases for J; bases not matched to a gene: 12. CDR1 and CDR2 from the germline V gene are SEHNR and FQNEAQ (reference sequence). CDR3 sequence reads: CASNPQGVSGTQYF. CDR3 sequence (DNA): TGTGCCAGCAACCCCCAGGGGGTGTCGGGGACCCAGTACTTC.

Details on this clone: An end of the junction differs from the germline gene, which may be a read error. The rearrangement uses TRBV10-3 and TRBJ2-5; TRBD2 matches at 7 bases. The CDR3 totals 15 residues. Looked up from germline, CDR1 is ENHRY and CDR2 is SYGVKD. CDR3 nucleotide sequence: TGTGCCAGCAGTTACGAAGGGGCGCGGGGGGAGACCCAGTACTTC. This gives the protein CASSYEGARGETQYF.

The chain has TRBV18 and TRBJ2-7; 9 bases map to TRBD2. The length of the CDR3 is 13 residues. The V segment lost 3 bases and the J segment 6 bases; nucleotides outside the gene matches: 3. Germline loops: CDR1 KGHSH, CDR2 LQKENI. This CDR3 reads CASSPGTSIEQYF. CDR3 in DNA: TGTGCCAGCTCACCCGGGACTAGCATCGAGCAGTACTTC.

The chain is built from TRBV28 and TRBJ2-7, with D maybe TRBD1 (5 bases). CDR3 size: 16 residues. The V end lost 6 bases, the J end lost 0 bases, and 18 bases lay between the germline ends. The germline CDR1 and CDR2 sequences are MDHEN and SYDVKM. The CDR3 protein is CASSPPRYGASYEQYF. The DNA for the CDR3 is TGTGCCAGCAGCCCTCCCCGCTATGGGGCCTCCTACGAGCAGTACTTC.

This clone was observed once. This rearrangement joins TRBV6-1 to TRBJ2-7; D remains unclear. Germline V gene data show CDR1 as MNHNS and CDR2 as SASEGT. The CDR3 runs 13 residues. Trimming removed 3 bases from V and 3 bases from J, with 9 bases in between. DNA of the CDR3: TGTGCCAGCAGTGAGGCTACTTTCTACGAGCAGTACTTC. Protein product: CASSEATFYEQYF.

J is TRBJ1-2 and V is TRBV27; D possibly corresponds to TRBD1 (6 bases). The germline V gene has CDR1 MNHEY and CDR2 SMNVEV (reference sequence). Trimming cost V 4 bases and J 5 bases, with 23 bases left between them. The length of the CDR3 is 17 residues. CDR3 sequence: CASSSPSQQGRPYGYTF. The CDR3 DNA sequence: TGTGCCAGCAGTTCGCCCTCCCAGCAGGGGCGACCTTATGGCTACACCTTC.

The rearrangement links TRBV9 to TRBJ2-1; 8 nucleotides agree with TRBD2. The CDR3 is 15 residues long. The junction had 1 base not matched to a gene; V was cut back by 2 bases and J by 0 bases. In germline, CDR1 is SGDLS, CDR2 YYNGEE. CDR3 DNA: TGTGCCAGCAGCGTTAGCGGGGACTCCTACAATGAGCAGTTCTTC. Translated: CASSVSGDSYNEQFF.

The chain links TRBV9 to TRBJ2-7, with D possibly called TRBD1 or TRBD2 (5 bases each). The CDR3 runs 13 residues. V was shortened by 3 bases and J by 5 bases, with 12 bases between the two germline ends. Germline V gene sequence: CDR1 SGDLS, CDR2 YYNGEE. The CDR3, as DNA: TGTGCCAGCAGCGGCCGGGACGGGGACGAGCAGTACTTC. Translation: CASSGRDGDEQYF. The full variable domain, its missing parts supplied by reference TRBV9 and TRBJ2-7, is DSGVTQTPKHLITATGQRVTLRCSPRSGDLSVYWYQQSLDQGLQFLIQYYNGEERAKGNILERFSAQQFPDLHSELNLSSLELGDSALYFCASSGRDGDEQYFGPGTRLTVT.

The chain carries TRBV7-3 and TRBJ2-1, with TRBD2 matching over 9 bases. Per the germline V gene, CDR1 is SGHTA and CDR2 is FQGTGA. The CDR3 loop spans 15 amino acids. V trimming: 2 bases; J trimming: 4 bases; junction bases outside the gene matches: 3. In DNA form, the CDR3 reads TGTGCCAGCAGCTTAGCGGGAGGGGAGTACAATGAGCAGTTCTTC. Amino acids: CASSLAGGEYNEQFF. The variable domain in full, with the rest retrieved from reference TRBV7-3 and TRBJ2-1, is GAGVSQTPSNKVTEKGKYVELRCDPISGHTALYWYRQSLGQGPEFLIYFQGTGAADDSGLPNDRFFAVRPEGSVSTLKIQRTERGDSAVYLCASSLAGGEYNEQFFGPGTRLTVL.

J is TRBJ2-7 and V is TRBV4-1, with D possibly TRBD2 on 6 matching bases. CDR1 and CDR2 from the germline V gene are MGHRA and YSYEKL. V was trimmed by 2 bases and J by 5 bases, leaving 10 bases between them. CDR3 length: 13 amino acids. The CDR3 coding sequence is TGCGCCAGCAGCCAAACAGCGGGCCACGAGCAGTACTTC. This codes for CASSQTAGHEQYF.

This clone has a single count. The chain is built from TRBV30 and TRBJ2-1, with 14 bases matching TRBD2. The V and J ends lost 5 bases and 7 bases, in that order; junction bases with no gene match: 4. Per the germline V gene, CDR1 is GTSNPN and CDR2 is SVGIG (reference sequence). There are 14 residues in the CDR3. The CDR3 reads CAWVGLAGANEQFF. The CDR3 region has the DNA TGTGCCTGGGTGGGACTAGCGGGAGCGAATGAGCAGTTCTTC.

The rearrangement joins TRBV4-1 to TRBJ2-7; maybe TRBD2 (5 bases). The V and J ends lost 1 base and 4 bases respectively, with 8 bases between them. The CDR3 sequence is 13 residues long. The germline V gene has CDR1 MGHRA and CDR2 YSYEKL. The CDR3 bases are TGCGCCAGCAGCCAAGGCCCGGGGTACGAGCAGTACTTC. It encodes CASSQGPGYEQYF.

The J gene is TRBJ2-1, the V gene TRBV2, with 8 bases matching TRBD1. Germline CDR1 reads SNHLY; CDR2 reads FYNNEI. The CDR3 sequence is 16 residues long. The trim removed 5 bases at V and 2 bases at J, leaving 8 bases unmatched. For the CDR3, the DNA is TGTGCCAGCAGTCCATTAACAGGGGGAGCCTACAATGAGCAGTTCTTC. This codes for CASSPLTGGAYNEQFF.

J is TRBJ2-7 and V is TRBV28; possibly TRBD2 for D (5 bases). This CDR3 has 13 residues. CDR1 is MDHEN and CDR2 is SYDVKM in the germline V gene. V was cut by 3 bases and J by 6 bases, with 12 bases left in between. CDR3 bases: TGTGCCAGCAGTTTCGACTACCCTCCCGAGCAGTACTTC. Translated: CASSFDYPPEQYF. Full variable domain (outside the CDR3, taken from reference TRBV28 and TRBJ2-7): DVKVTQSSRYLVKRTGEKVFLECVQDMDHENMFWYRQDPGLGLRLIYFSYDVKMKEKGDIPEGYSVSREKKERFSLILESASTNQTSMYLCASSFDYPPEQYFGPGTRLTVT.

V is TRBV19 and J is TRBJ2-2; either TRBD1 or TRBD2 may fit D (5 bases each). This CDR3 comprises 18 residues. Trimming removed 5 bases at V and 2 bases at J, with 21 bases between. Looked up from germline, CDR1 is LNHDA and CDR2 is SQIVND (reference sequence). DNA of the CDR3: TGTGCCAGTAGTCCGATAACGTTAGGGACCTTAAACACCGGGGAGCTGTTTTTT. Its protein product is CASSPITLGTLNTGELFF.

The chain carries TRBV30 and TRBJ2-1, with 10 positions matching TRBD2. Germline V gives CDR1 GTSNPN, CDR2 SVGIG (reference sequence). The CDR3 covers 14 residues. V lost 2 bases and J lost 9; bases outside the gene matches: 7. CDR3: CAWSRAGGPTEQFF. The CDR3 nucleotides read TGTGCCTGGAGTAGAGCGGGAGGGCCCACTGAGCAGTTCTTC. Full variable domain (remainder filled in from reference TRBV30 and TRBJ2-1): SQTIHQWPATLVQPVGSPLSLECTVEGTSNPNLYWYRQAAGRGLQLLFYSVGIGQISSEVPQNLSASRPQDRQFILSSKKLLLSDSGFYLCAWSRAGGPTEQFFGPGTRLTVL.

V and J are TRBV5-8 and TRBJ2-7; D is ambiguous. In germline, CDR1 is SGHTS, CDR2 YDEGEE. The CDR3 runs to 14 residues. The V and J ends lost 1 base and 2 bases respectively, with 10 bases between them. CDR3: CASSLRQKTYEQYF. In DNA, the CDR3 is TGTGCCAGCAGCTTGAGGCAGAAAACCTACGAGCAGTACTTC.